These 27 T cell receptor beta chains came from one sample sequenced in a study of blood T cell repertoires in COVID-19. Only in-frame clones appear in the TCRdb table, and some are missing; sequencing was by immunoSEQ multiplex PCR. This table holds about 230,000 clones, roughly nine tenths found once. Sequences were obtained from PBMCs or T cells enriched from blood (not recorded which). The receptors come from a young woman with acute COVID-19.

For the CDR3, the DNA is TGTGCCTGGAGCTACGAGGTGGGGGCCGGGTCCTATAATTCACCCCTCCACTTT. Residues: CAWSYEVGAGSYNSPLHF. J is TRBJ1-6 and V is TRBV30; possibly TRBD1 for D (6 bases). The CDR3 spans 18 residues. Trimming removed 3 bases at V and 1 base at J, with 19 bases between. Germline lookup yields CDR1 GTSNPN and CDR2 SVGIG (reference sequence). The full variable domain, completed using reference TRBV30 and TRBJ1-6, is SQTIHQWPATLVQPVGSPLSLECTVEGTSNPNLYWYRQAAGRGLQLLFYSVGIGQISSEVPQNLSASRPQDRQFILSSKKLLLSDSGFYLCAWSYEVGAGSYNSPLHFGNGTRLTVT.

The J gene is TRBJ1-3, the V gene TRBV6-5, with D uncertain. The V end was cut by 6 bases, the J end by 2 bases, with 11 bases between. CDR3 size: 14 residues. CDR1 is MNHEY and CDR2 is SVGAGI in the germline V gene. The chain's CDR3 is CASSTTTTGNTIYF. CDR3 nucleotides: TGTGCCAGCAGCACCACAACTACTGGAAACACCATATATTTT.

The rearrangement uses TRBV30 and TRBJ2-1, with 9 bases matching TRBD2. CDR1 and CDR2 from the germline V gene are GTSNPN and SVGIG (reference sequence). The length of the CDR3 is 13 residues. V shed 8 bases, J shed 6 bases, and the junction held 8 bases outside the gene matches. The chain's CDR3 is CAGDSGGFNEQFF. CDR3 nucleotide sequence: TGTGCCGGAGATAGCGGGGGATTCAATGAGCAGTTCTTC.

The chain is built from TRBV7-8 and TRBJ2-3; TRBD2 aligns across 9 bases. The CDR3 is 16 residues long. Germline V gene data show CDR1 as SGHVS and CDR2 as FQNEAQ. V shed 1 base and J 5 bases; nucleotides not matched to a gene: 7. The chain's CDR3 is CASSLGFPAGGDTQYF. The CDR3 region has the DNA TGTGCCAGCAGCTTAGGGTTTCCAGCGGGAGGAGATACGCAGTATTTT.

This chain links TRBV30 with TRBJ1-3, with D possibly matching TRBD1 (6 bases). CDR1 is GTSNPN and CDR2 is SVGIG in the germline V gene (reference sequence). This CDR3 spans 16 amino acids. With 1 base removed from V and 0 bases from J, the gap between germline ends came to 13 bases. This chain's CDR3 is CAWSGRQAYSGNTIYF. CDR3 bases: TGTGCCTGGAGTGGAAGACAGGCTTACTCTGGAAACACCATATATTTT.

This clone was seen only a few times. V is TRBV9 and J is TRBJ2-7; 7 positions match TRBD1. V lost 2 bases to trimming and J lost 1 base; unmatched junction nucleotides: 6. Germline CDR1 reads SGDLS; CDR2 reads YYNGEE. CDR3 length equals 15 residues. The DNA of the CDR3 is TGTGCCAGCAGCGTCGAGGCAGGGGGATCCTACGAGCAGTACTTC. Translated, it gives CASSVEAGGSYEQYF.

The gene calls are TRBV7-9 and TRBJ1-3; 7 bases match TRBD1. Germline V gene data show CDR1 as SEHNR and CDR2 as FQNEAQ (reference sequence). The trim removed 2 bases at V and 0 bases at J, leaving 1 base unmatched. The CDR3 totals 15 residues. CDR3 nucleotide sequence: TGTGCCAGCAGCTTAACAGGGGCCTCTGGAAACACCATATATTTT. It is translated as CASSLTGASGNTIYF.

This chain uses TRBV7-9 with TRBJ2-7, with 7 positions matching TRBD2. The J segment lost 3 bases and the V segment lost 5 bases, leaving 13 bases of the junction unmatched. Germline CDR1 and CDR2: SEHNR and FQNEAQ (reference sequence). The CDR3 loop spans 16 amino acids. DNA of the CDR3: TGTGCCAGCAGCCCGACGGGGAGGGGTAAGGACTACGAGCAGTACTTC. Its translation is CASSPTGRGKDYEQYF.

This chain joins TRBV30 and TRBJ2-1; no definite D call. This CDR3 comprises 15 residues. Trimming left V 4 bases short and J 8 bases short, with 21 bases between. The germline V gene encodes CDR1 GTSNPN and CDR2 SVGIG (reference sequence). The CDR3 reads CAWTTKESKRYEQFF. CDR3 nucleotide sequence: TGTGCCTGGACCACCAAGGAGTCCAAACGGTATGAGCAGTTCTTC.

This sequence joins TRBV5-4 and TRBJ2-2; D possibly corresponds to TRBD2 (6 bases). Trimming shortened V by 4 bases and J by 7 bases, and 14 bases separated the two germline ends. This CDR3 contains 14 residues. From germline, CDR1 is SGHNT and CDR2 YYREEE (reference sequence). This CDR3 reads CASSTGERVGELFF. Here the CDR3 DNA reads TGTGCCAGCAGCACTGGGGAGCGGGTCGGGGAGCTGTTTTTT.

The rearrangement joins TRBV19 to TRBJ1-5; D is unresolved. V was trimmed by 1 base and J by 0 bases, leaving 7 bases between them. Germline V CDR1 and CDR2: LNHDA, SQIVND (reference sequence). The CDR3 is 15 amino acids. The CDR3 coding sequence is TGTGCCAGTAGTATAGGGCACCTTAGCAATCAGCCCCAGCATTTT. Residues: CASSIGHLSNQPQHF.

The V gene is TRBV30, the J gene TRBJ2-1; TRBD2 matches 9 bases. CDR1 GTSNPN and CDR2 SVGIG come from the germline V gene (reference sequence). The CDR3 spans 15 residues. The V and J ends lost 0 bases and 8 bases, in that order; junction bases with no gene match: 8. The CDR3, as DNA: TGTGCCTGGAGTGTGTATGGCGGGGGGGCCGATGAGCAGTTCTTC. Amino acids: CAWSVYGGGADEQFF.

The chain joins TRBV4-1 to TRBJ1-5; D ambiguous. Trimming removed 4 bases from V and 5 bases from J, with 9 bases in between. The CDR3 loop spans 13 amino acids. Germline V lookup: CDR1 MGHRA, CDR2 YSYEKL. The CDR3 bases are TGCGCCAGCAGCCCAATTCGGGATCAGCCCCAGCATTTT. Protein sequence: CASSPIRDQPQHF.

The CDR3 loop is CASSYSTGQNIQYF. As DNA, the CDR3 is TGTGCCAGCAGTTACTCGACAGGGCAAAACATTCAGTACTTC. J is TRBJ2-4 and V is TRBV6-5; 7 bases are a match to TRBD1. The CDR3 contains 14 residues. Germline values: CDR1 MNHEY, CDR2 SVGAGI. With 0 bases clipped from V and 5 bases from J, the junction kept 1 base outside the gene matches.

The chain carries TRBV5-1 and TRBJ2-7; 11 nucleotides agree with TRBD2. The CDR3 is 15 residues long. V trimming: 5 bases; J trimming: 1 base; junction bases outside the gene matches: 5. Germline V gene data show CDR1 as SGHRS and CDR2 as YFSETQ. In nucleotides, the CDR3 is TGCGCCAGCAGGGGCCCTAGCGGGGGGTCCTACGAGCAGTACTTC. This sequence encodes CASRGPSGGSYEQYF.

The chain recombines TRBV3-1 (or the pseudogene TRBV3-2) with TRBJ1-6; D ambiguous. In germline, CDR1 is LGHDT, CDR2 YNNKEL (reference sequence). Trimming removed 0 bases from V and 8 bases from J, with 8 bases in between. The CDR3 loop spans 14 amino acids. The CDR3 nucleotides read TGTGCCAGCAGCCAAGACCCTACTGATTCACCCCTCCACTTT. Translating it yields CASSQDPTDSPLHF.

V gene TRBV4-2 combines with J gene TRBJ2-5; possible D gene TRBD1, 5 bases. CDR1 and CDR2 from the germline V gene are LGHNA and YNFKEQ. The CDR3 covers 15 residues. The germline V and J ends were trimmed by 0 bases and 2 bases, with 10 bases remaining between them. CDR3 sequence: CASSQDHNRQETQYF. CDR3 bases: TGTGCCAGCAGCCAAGATCACAACAGGCAAGAGACCCAGTACTTC.

The genes are TRBV28 and TRBJ2-5; the D gene is possibly TRBD1 (6 bases). CDR1 MDHEN and CDR2 SYDVKM come from the germline V gene. CDR3 size: 13 residues. Trimming stripped 7 bases from V and 2 bases from J, with 11 bases between. CDR3 sequence reads: CASNLQGQETQYF. The CDR3 nucleotides read TGTGCCAGCAACCTGCAGGGGCAAGAGACCCAGTACTTC.

The chain uses TRBV5-1 and TRBJ1-6; TRBD1 agrees at 9 bases. The germline V gene encodes CDR1 SGHRS and CDR2 YFSETQ. The junction had 7 bases not matched to a gene; V was cut back by 6 bases and J by 9 bases. There are 14 residues in the CDR3. Here the CDR3 DNA reads TGCGCCAGCACCTTAACAGGGGGCAGTTCACCCCTCCACTTT. Translating gives CASTLTGGSSPLHF.

This rearrangement joins TRBV6-5 to TRBJ1-1, with 7 bases matching TRBD1. This CDR3 comprises 15 residues. Trimming removed 6 bases from V and 6 bases from J; junction bases left unmatched: 13. The V gene's germline CDR1 is MNHEY and CDR2 SVGAGI. The CDR3 spells CASSLTKGQTSEAFF. The DNA of the CDR3 is TGTGCCAGCAGCCTTACCAAGGGACAGACCTCTGAAGCTTTCTTT.

The rearrangement links TRBV19 to TRBJ1-1; no clear D. CDR3 length equals 13 residues. CDR1 and CDR2 (germline): LNHDA, SQIVND (reference sequence). The germline V and J ends were trimmed by 5 bases and 1 base, with 8 bases remaining between them. CDR3 sequence reads: CASSDSTNTEAFF. The CDR3 region has the DNA TGTGCCAGTAGTGACTCAACGAACACTGAAGCTTTCTTT.

The J gene is TRBJ2-1, the V gene TRBV28; possibly TRBD1 for D (5 bases). The CDR3 length is 14 residues. Germline CDR1 is MDHEN and CDR2 is SYDVKM. V was shortened by 1 base and J by 7 bases, with 11 bases between the two germline ends. Written as DNA, the CDR3 is TGTGCCAGCAGTTTATCTCAGGGAATAAATGAGCAGTTCTTC. Protein product: CASSLSQGINEQFF.

V usage is TRBV3-1 (or the pseudogene TRBV3-2) and J usage is TRBJ1-1; TRBD1 matches 9 bases. Germline lookup yields CDR1 LGHDT and CDR2 YNNKEL (reference sequence). CDR3 length equals 13 residues. J lost 7 bases, V lost 4 bases, and 4 bases had no gene match. The CDR3 here is CASSRDRAGEAFF. CDR3 sequence (DNA): TGTGCCAGCAGCCGGGACAGGGCTGGTGAAGCTTTCTTT.

The V gene is TRBV4-1, the J gene TRBJ2-7; TRBD1 matches at 10 bases. Looked up from germline, CDR1 is MGHRA and CDR2 is YSYEKL. After removal of 3 bases from V and 5 bases from J, the junction contained 4 bases not matched to a gene. The CDR3 consists of 14 residues. CDR3 region: CASSHRQGADEQYF. CDR3 coding DNA: TGCGCCAGCAGCCACCGACAGGGGGCCGACGAGCAGTACTTC.

This sequence joins TRBV28 and TRBJ2-2; tentative D call: TRBD1 (6 bases). Trimming took off 4 bases at V and 2 bases at J, with 14 bases between the two ends. Looked up from germline, CDR1 is MDHEN and CDR2 is SYDVKM. CDR3 length: 16 residues. The CDR3 loop reads CASSSPGTTNTGELFF. CDR3 sequence (DNA): TGTGCCAGCAGTTCCCCGGGGACAACCAACACCGGGGAGCTGTTTTTT. Using reference TRBV28 and TRBJ2-2 for the parts outside the CDR3, the full variable domain is DVKVTQSSRYLVKRTGEKVFLECVQDMDHENMFWYRQDPGLGLRLIYFSYDVKMKEKGDIPEGYSVSREKKERFSLILESASTNQTSMYLCASSSPGTTNTGELFFGEGSRLTVL.

This clone has a single count. The chain links TRBV24-1 to TRBJ2-2; D not resolved. Germline CDR1 and CDR2: KGHDR and SFDVKD. With 5 bases removed from V and 2 bases from J, the gap between germline ends came to 11 bases. This CDR3 is 15 amino acids long. The CDR3 DNA sequence: TGTGCCACCAGTGCTCTGTCCCCTAACACCGGGGAGCTGTTTTTT. This gives the protein CATSALSPNTGELFF.

The chain links TRBV5-4 to TRBJ2-1, with 10 bases matching TRBD2. The trim removed 4 bases at V and 7 bases at J, leaving 14 bases unmatched. Germline V lookup: CDR1 SGHNT, CDR2 YYREEE (reference sequence). The CDR3 contains 17 residues. This CDR3 reads CASSDRMASGGKNEQFF. Here the CDR3 DNA reads TGTGCCAGCAGCGATCGGATGGCTAGCGGGGGTAAAAATGAGCAGTTCTTC.